This T cell receptor beta chain originates from a study of blood T cell repertoires in COVID-19. Study information: Samples taken during acute and convalescent COVID-19 were collected in the United States, Italy and Spain. Sample material is recorded as cDNA or gDNA derived from T cells, B-cell-depleted T cells, or PBMCs.

The CDR3 extends over 16 amino acids. V dropped 0 bases and J dropped 0 bases, with 9 bases sitting between them. Germline assignment: CDR1 MNHEY and CDR2 SVGAGI. Only in-frame clones appear in the TCRdb table, and some are missing; sequencing was by immunoSEQ multiplex PCR. The table records around 50,000 clones, 70% to 85% of them present only once. Enrolled through a virtual design, the participants were between roughly 18 and 100 years of age and came from around 25 US areas. Participants' own reports of clinical history determined their cohort assignment. This clone showed up just once. The sequenced material came from PBMCs or T cells enriched from blood (not recorded which). The gene calls are TRBV6-5 and TRBJ1-3, with D possibly TRBD1 on 5 matching bases. The clonotype was recovered from a woman in her forties or fifties with acute COVID-19. CDR3 sequence reads: CASSYSAGNSGNTIYF. The CDR3 bases are TGTGCCAGCAGTTACTCTGCAGGGAACTCTGGAAACACCATATATTTT.